The next 32 T cell receptor beta chains were all read from a single sample in a study of spatial heterogeneity in lung cancer (dated by TCRdb to between 2018 and 2021). Libraries were prepared through 5' RACE. TCRdb records NextSeq 500 as the sequencer. The raw public reads went through TCRdb reprocessing: fastp at Q25, MiXCR clone calling, in-frame beta chains kept. Rows with one shared CDR3 protein collapse into an entry with the most common genes and DNA. Here the sample has roughly 80,000 distinct CDR3 sequences; approximately 12% occur a single time. The ten largest make up roughly 4.5% of the sample. The time point label for this specimen denotes: sample taken at primary tumor resection. TCR sequencing used whole RNA extracted from tumor and nontumor lung tissue, or from cryopreserved PBMC samples, without cell sorting. The sequencing used PBMCs, collected at surgery. The source is a male donor with early-stage non-small cell lung cancer.

The genes are TRBV19 and TRBJ2-5, with TRBD1 matching 8 bases. This CDR3 comprises 16 residues. Germline-derived CDR1 and CDR2 are LNHDA and SQIVND (reference sequence). The junction had 8 bases not matched to a gene; V was cut back by 3 bases and J by 2 bases. CDR3 region: CASSIPGQDLQETQYF. CDR3 DNA: TGTGCCAGTAGTATTCCGGGACAGGACCTACAAGAGACCCAGTACTTC.

Only a few counts were recorded for this clonotype. The V gene is TRBV5-1, the J gene TRBJ1-1, with 8 bases identical to TRBD1. CDR1 is SGHRS and CDR2 is YFSETQ in the germline V gene. The trim removed 3 bases at V and 6 bases at J, leaving 7 bases unmatched. The length of the CDR3 is 14 residues. The CDR3 sequence is CASSWFSGQAEAFF. The CDR3 nucleotides read TGCGCCAGCAGCTGGTTTTCGGGACAGGCTGAAGCTTTCTTT. The whole variable domain, remainder taken from reference TRBV5-1 and TRBJ1-1, is KAGVTQTPRYLIKTRGQQVTLSCSPISGHRSVSWYQQTPGQGLQFLFEYFSETQRNKGNFPGRFSGRQFSNSRSEMNVSTLELGDSALYLCASSWFSGQAEAFFGQGTRLTVV.

This clonotype was counted between two and nine times. V usage is TRBV20-1 and J usage is TRBJ2-3; TRBD2 matches at 8 bases. With 6 bases clipped from V and 0 bases from J, the junction kept 5 bases outside the gene matches. CDR1 and CDR2 (germline): DFQATT, SNEGSKA (reference sequence). The CDR3 loop spans 14 amino acids. CDR3: CSARTSPSTDTQYF. The CDR3 region has the DNA TGCAGTGCCAGGACTAGCCCTAGCACAGATACGCAGTATTTT.

The table lists this clonotype with many counts. The rearrangement joins TRBV12-5 to TRBJ1-1, with D possibly matching TRBD1 (5 bases). Between the trimmed V and J ends, which lost 6 bases and 1 base, there was a span of 9 bases. The CDR3 is 13 residues long. Germline assignment: CDR1 LGHNT and CDR2 FRNRAP. The CDR3 coding sequence is TGTGCTAGTGGACTAACAGGGAACACTGAAGCTTTCTTT. This codes for CASGLTGNTEAFF.

This clonotype was seen only a few times. The rearrangement links TRBV5-1 to TRBJ1-2; no clear D gene. V was cut by 4 bases and J by 2 bases, with 15 bases left in between. The germline V gene has CDR1 SGHRS and CDR2 YFSETQ. This CDR3 spans 15 amino acids. The CDR3 here is CASSLSSEINYGYTF. The CDR3 DNA follows: TGCGCCAGCAGCCTCAGTAGTGAGATAAACTATGGCTACACCTTC.

This clonotype was counted once. The chain recombines TRBV6-1 with TRBJ1-1; D is ambiguous. The length of the CDR3 is 13 residues. Deletions cut 6 bases from V and 5 bases from J, with 13 bases between. CDR1 MNHNS and CDR2 SASEGT come from the germline V gene. The DNA of the CDR3 is TGTGCCAGCAGCGCCAACTCGGGGACTGAAGCTTTCTTT. This codes for CASSANSGTEAFF.

The rearrangement links TRBV3-1 to TRBJ2-5, with no clear D. Germline assignment: CDR1 LGHDT and CDR2 YNNKEL (reference sequence). With 0 bases removed from V and 4 bases from J, the gap between germline ends came to 9 bases. The CDR3 runs to 14 residues. CDR3 DNA sequence: TGTGCCAGCAGCCAAGAGACGGCAGTAGAGACCCAGTACTTC. As protein: CASSQETAVETQYF.

This clonotype has a handful of counts. This sequence joins TRBV24-1 and TRBJ1-1; D is unresolved. Between the trimmed V and J ends, which lost 6 bases and 3 bases, there was a span of 10 bases. Germline CDR1 reads KGHDR; CDR2 reads SFDVKD. The CDR3 runs 13 residues. The CDR3 loop is CATSKAGDTEAFF. The DNA of the CDR3 is TGTGCCACCAGTAAAGCCGGGGACACTGAAGCTTTCTTT.

This clonotype was observed at least ten times. This rearrangement joins TRBV20-1 to TRBJ1-1, with D maybe TRBD1 (5 bases). Germline V gene lookup returns CDR1 DFQATT and CDR2 SNEGSKA (reference sequence). CDR3 length: 17 residues. Trimming pared 4 bases from V and 5 bases from J, leaving 26 bases between. CDR3 sequence (DNA): TGCAGTGCTACCCCCGATTTCCTGGGCACTCAGGGAACTGAAGCTTTCTTT. It yields the protein CSATPDFLGTQGTEAFF.

This clonotype has only a few counts. The gene calls are TRBV19 and TRBJ2-1; 8 positions match TRBD2. Germline CDR1 LNHDA, CDR2 SQIVND (reference sequence). The CDR3 has 13 amino acids. V shed 6 bases and J 7 bases; nucleotides not matched to a gene: 5. Here the CDR3 DNA reads TGTGCCAGTAGGCCGGGACTAGAGAATGAGCAGTTCTTC. It yields the protein CASRPGLENEQFF.

This clonotype showed up many times. The chain uses TRBV10-3 and TRBJ1-5; weak D call: TRBD1 (6 bases). CDR3 length: 13 amino acids. Trimming removed 2 bases at V and 7 bases at J, with 9 bases between. Germline loops: CDR1 ENHRY, CDR2 SYGVKD. CDR3 in amino acids: CAISEGGHQPQHF. The CDR3 DNA is TGTGCCATCAGTGAGGGGGGGCACCAGCCCCAGCATTTT.

The chain uses TRBV5-6 and TRBJ1-2, with a weak D call TRBD1 (5 bases). The V gene's germline CDR1 is SGHDT and CDR2 YYEEEE. V was shortened by 4 bases and J by 8 bases, with 18 bases between the two germline ends. The CDR3 sequence is 14 residues long. Here the CDR3 reads CASSPLTAGGGYTF. The CDR3, as DNA: TGTGCCAGCAGCCCCTTGACAGCCGGAGGGGGCTACACCTTC. The complete variable domain, with remaining parts taken from reference TRBV5-6 and TRBJ1-2, reads DAGVTQSPTHLIKTRGQQVTLRCSPKSGHDTVSWYQQALGQGPQFIFQYYEEEERQRGNFPDRFSGHQFPNYSSELNVNALLLGDSALYLCASSPLTAGGGYTFGSGTRLTVV.

Details on this clonotype: Here the CDR3 omits its conserved ending phenylalanine or tryptophan, so a read error is the likely source. CDR3 sequence reads: CASSGGAPSEKLFS. As DNA, the CDR3 is TGTGCCAGCAGCGGCGGGGCACCTAGTGAAAAACTGTTTTCT. The V gene is TRBV12-3 or TRBV12-4, the J gene TRBJ1-4, with D tentatively TRBD1 (5 bases). The CDR3 has 14 residues. V was shortened by 6 bases and J by 7 bases, with 15 bases between the two germline ends.

This sequence joins TRBV9 and TRBJ2-3, with 8 bases aligning to TRBD2. The length of the CDR3 is 15 residues. The J segment lost 3 bases and the V segment lost 4 bases, leaving 7 bases of the junction unmatched. Germline CDR1 and CDR2: SGDLS and YYNGEE. The chain's CDR3 is CASSSSAGGTDTQYF. The DNA for the CDR3 is TGTGCCAGCAGCTCGAGTGCGGGGGGAACAGATACGCAGTATTTT.

The chain recombines TRBV7-2 with TRBJ2-1; the D is unclear. The germline V and J ends were trimmed by 5 bases and 4 bases, with 6 bases remaining between them. This CDR3 has 12 amino acids. CDR1 SGHTA and CDR2 FQGNSA come from the germline V gene. CDR3 sequence: CASSPLYNEQFF. The CDR3 DNA is TGTGCCAGCAGCCCGTTATACAATGAGCAGTTCTTC.

This clonotype was counted a few times. The J gene is TRBJ2-7, the V gene TRBV7-2, with D perhaps matching TRBD1 or TRBD2 (5 bases each). V was pared by 4 bases and J by 2 bases, with 12 bases between. The CDR3 spans 14 residues. CDR1 is SGHTA and CDR2 is FQGNSA in the germline V gene. The CDR3 reads CASSSTGRTYEQYF. CDR3 nucleotides: TGTGCCAGCAGCTCCACGGGGCGGACCTACGAGCAGTACTTC.

V usage is TRBV19 and J usage is TRBJ1-5; 8 bases line up with TRBD1. The CDR3 loop spans 14 amino acids. From germline, CDR1 is LNHDA and CDR2 SQIVND (reference sequence). J gave up 6 bases and V 4 bases, and 5 bases lay outside the gene matches. The CDR3 protein is CASSKDRVVQPQHF. The CDR3, as DNA: TGTGCCAGTAGTAAGGACAGGGTGGTTCAGCCCCAGCATTTT.

The chain carries TRBV6-1 and TRBJ1-2, with D possibly matching TRBD1 (5 bases). The germline V gene encodes CDR1 MNHNS and CDR2 SASEGT. The CDR3 has 15 residues. V gave up 1 base and J gave up 8 bases, with 17 bases separating them. The CDR3: CASSEGGDFARGYTF. As DNA, the CDR3 is TGTGCCAGCAGTGAAGGAGGGGATTTCGCTCGAGGCTACACCTTC.

This clonotype has at least ten counts. The chain links TRBV20-1 to TRBJ1-2, with a weak D call TRBD1 (6 bases). Germline CDR1 is DFQATT and CDR2 is SNEGSKA (reference sequence). The V end lost 4 bases, the J end lost 3 bases, and 15 bases lay between the germline ends. The CDR3 covers 14 residues. CDR3 region: CSATKGVWDYGYTF. In nucleotides, the CDR3 is TGCAGTGCTACTAAGGGGGTCTGGGACTATGGCTACACCTTC.

The V call is TRBV5-1, the J call TRBJ2-3; 10 nucleotides match TRBD2. In germline, CDR1 is SGHRS, CDR2 YFSETQ. The length of the CDR3 is 19 residues. Losses at the gene ends were 4 bases for V and 0 bases for J; bases not matched to a gene: 14. The CDR3 is CASSTSSGTSVISTDTQYF. The CDR3 coding sequence is TGCGCCAGCAGCACATCTTCCGGGACTAGCGTGATTAGCACAGATACGCAGTATTTT.

The rearrangement joins TRBV2 to TRBJ2-5; TRBD1 agrees at 9 bases. This CDR3 region has 14 residues. V lost 4 bases and J lost 5; bases outside the gene matches: 5. The V gene's germline CDR1 is SNHLY and CDR2 FYNNEI. The CDR3 protein is CASSVGTGYETQYF. Here the CDR3 DNA reads TGTGCCAGCAGTGTTGGGACAGGGTATGAGACCCAGTACTTC.

This clonotype was picked up a small number of times. V usage is TRBV7-2 and J usage is TRBJ2-1; no clear D gene. The CDR3 runs to 13 residues. V lost 5 bases, J lost 7 bases, and 12 bases lay in between. Germline-derived CDR1 and CDR2 are SGHTA and FQGNSA. CDR3 DNA sequence: TGTGCCAGCAGCCCGGTTGGGCGAAATGAGCAGTTCTTC. Amino acid sequence: CASSPVGRNEQFF.

The chain carries TRBV29-1 and TRBJ2-7; D is perhaps TRBD1 (7 bases). CDR3 length: 13 residues. Germline CDR1 SQVTM, CDR2 ANQGSEA. V lost 6 bases and J lost 6, with 18 bases in between. CDR3 loop: CSVGPQGGGEQYF. The CDR3 region has the DNA TGCAGCGTCGGCCCTCAGGGGGGAGGCGAGCAGTACTTC.

This clonotype has more than one count but fewer than ten. The V call is TRBV5-1, the J call TRBJ2-7; D is perhaps TRBD1 (6 bases). Trimming stripped 6 bases from V and 5 bases from J, with 18 bases between. From germline, CDR1 is SGHRS and CDR2 YFSETQ. The CDR3 has 14 residues. The CDR3 loop reads CASTPGHSTHEQYF. The CDR3 DNA sequence: TGCGCCAGCACACCGGGACACTCAACCCACGAGCAGTACTTC.

This CDR3 is CASSLGLAGGNEQFF. CDR3 nucleotides: TGCGCCAGCAGCTTGGGACTAGCGGGAGGCAATGAGCAGTTCTTC. The J gene is TRBJ2-1, the V gene TRBV5-1, with 13 bases fitting TRBD2. The trim removed 0 bases at V and 6 bases at J, leaving 0 bases unmatched. The length of the CDR3 is 15 residues. CDR1 and CDR2 (germline): SGHRS, YFSETQ. The full variable domain, rest sourced from reference TRBV5-1 and TRBJ2-1, is KAGVTQTPRYLIKTRGQQVTLSCSPISGHRSVSWYQQTPGQGLQFLFEYFSETQRNKGNFPGRFSGRQFSNSRSEMNVSTLELGDSALYLCASSLGLAGGNEQFFGPGTRLTVL.

This CDR3 reads CSVEGGGQGTYGYTF. The CDR3, as DNA: TGCAGCGTTGAAGGGGGGGGGCAGGGGACCTATGGCTACACCTTC. The chain couples TRBV29-1 to TRBJ1-2; D might be TRBD1 (6 bases). This CDR3 is built from 15 residues. Trimming took off 1 base at V and 4 bases at J, with 16 bases between the two ends. Germline-derived CDR1 and CDR2 are SQVTM and ANQGSEA. The full variable domain, with the rest looked up from reference TRBV29-1 and TRBJ1-2, is SAVISQKPSRDICQRGTSLTIQCQVDSQVTMMFWYRQQPGQSLTLIATANQGSEATYESGFVIDKFPISRPNLTFSTLTVSNMSPEDSSIYLCSVEGGGQGTYGYTFGSGTRLTVV.

This clonotype appeared many times. The chain recombines TRBV7-9 with TRBJ2-5; 7 positions agree with TRBD1. CDR1 and CDR2 (germline): SEHNR, FQNEAQ (reference sequence). CDR3 size: 18 residues. The trim removed 3 bases at V and 7 bases at J, leaving 20 bases unmatched. Here the CDR3 reads CASSFPENRDTDRVTQYF. In nucleotides, the CDR3 is TGTGCCAGCAGCTTCCCAGAAAACCGGGATACCGACAGGGTGACCCAGTACTTC.

This chain joins TRBV19 and TRBJ2-1, with 8 bases matching TRBD1. Germline V gene sequence: CDR1 LNHDA, CDR2 SQIVND (reference sequence). The CDR3 is 15 amino acids. The V gene end was trimmed by 4 bases and the J gene end by 7 bases; junction bases not matched to a gene: 9. CDR3: CASSKLGQGANEQFF. CDR3 bases: TGTGCCAGTAGTAAACTTGGGCAGGGGGCAAATGAGCAGTTCTTC.

The chain has TRBV5-1 and TRBJ2-7; 9 bases fit TRBD1. With V trimmed by 2 bases and J by 3 bases, 3 bases remained unmatched. The CDR3 has 14 residues. CDR1 SGHRS and CDR2 YFSETQ come from the germline V gene. Written as DNA, the CDR3 is TGCGCCAGCAGCTTCCGGGACAGGGACTACGAGCAGTACTTC. Translating it yields CASSFRDRDYEQYF.

The genes are TRBV7-7 and TRBJ2-5; 8 bases are a match to TRBD2. This CDR3 comprises 14 residues. V dropped 4 bases and J dropped 1; count of bases not matched to a gene: 2. In germline, CDR1 is SSHAT, CDR2 FNYEAQ (reference sequence). The chain's CDR3 is CASSSGGTQETQYF. The CDR3 bases are TGTGCCAGCAGCTCGGGGGGGACCCAAGAGACCCAGTACTTC.

The chain is built from TRBV5-1 and TRBJ2-2; 7 bases are shared with TRBD1. V shed 0 bases, J shed 3 bases, and the junction held 2 bases outside the gene matches. Germline-derived CDR1 and CDR2 are SGHRS and YFSETQ. CDR3 length: 15 amino acids. This chain's CDR3 is CASSLEGGHTGELFF. CDR3 in DNA: TGCGCCAGCAGCTTGGAAGGGGGCCACACCGGGGAGCTGTTTTTT.

This clonotype occurred a few times. The V and J genes are TRBV29-1 and TRBJ2-3; D gene unclear. Per germline, CDR1 SQVTM and CDR2 ANQGSEA. The length of the CDR3 is 14 residues. V lost 7 bases and J lost 0, with 14 bases in between. CDR3: CSGSEMGSTDTQYF. The CDR3 coding sequence is TGCAGCGGCTCGGAGATGGGGAGCACAGATACGCAGTATTTT.